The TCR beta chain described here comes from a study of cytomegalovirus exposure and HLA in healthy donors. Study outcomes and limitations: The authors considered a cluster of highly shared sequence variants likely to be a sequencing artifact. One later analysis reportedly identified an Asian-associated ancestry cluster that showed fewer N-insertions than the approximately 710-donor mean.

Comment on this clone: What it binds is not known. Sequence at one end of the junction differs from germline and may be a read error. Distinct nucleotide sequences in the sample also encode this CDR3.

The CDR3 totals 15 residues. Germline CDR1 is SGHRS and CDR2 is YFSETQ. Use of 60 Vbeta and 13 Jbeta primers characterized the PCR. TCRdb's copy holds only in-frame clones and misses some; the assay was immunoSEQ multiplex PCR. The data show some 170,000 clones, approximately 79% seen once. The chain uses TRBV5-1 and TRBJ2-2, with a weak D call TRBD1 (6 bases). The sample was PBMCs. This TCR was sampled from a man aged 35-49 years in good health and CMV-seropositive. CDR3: CASSLDRENTGELFF. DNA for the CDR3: TGCGCCAGCAGCTTGGACAGGGAGAACACCGGAGAGCTGTTTTTT.